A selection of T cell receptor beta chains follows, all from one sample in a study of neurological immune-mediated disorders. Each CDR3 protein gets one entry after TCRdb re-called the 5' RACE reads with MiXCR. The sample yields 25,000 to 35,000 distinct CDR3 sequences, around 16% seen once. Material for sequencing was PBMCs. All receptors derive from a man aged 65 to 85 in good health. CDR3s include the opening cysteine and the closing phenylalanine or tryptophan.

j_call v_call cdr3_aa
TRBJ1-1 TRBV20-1 CSAPPGGLNTEAFF
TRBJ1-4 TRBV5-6 CASSPAGLEEKLFF
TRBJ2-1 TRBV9 CANSPGLLNEQFF
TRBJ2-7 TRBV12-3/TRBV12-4 CASSQQGGVYEQYF
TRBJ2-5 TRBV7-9 CASSFTTGGETQYF
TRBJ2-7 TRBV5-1 CASSLAGGVVSYEQYF
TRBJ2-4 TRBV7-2 CASSAGQGLGIQYF
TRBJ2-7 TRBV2 CASSEVRAYEQYF
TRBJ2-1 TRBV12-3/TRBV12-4 CASSILSGGAEEQFF
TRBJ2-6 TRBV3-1 CASSPGLGGANVLTF
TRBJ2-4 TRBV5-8 CASSTDRGVNIQYF
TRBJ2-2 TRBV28 CASRRTGELFF
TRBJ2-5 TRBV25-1 CASSELGGTQYF
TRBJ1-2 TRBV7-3 CASSLSQGGGYTF
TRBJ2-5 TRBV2 CASSPQETQYF
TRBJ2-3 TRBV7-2 CASSSSGGAGTDTQYF
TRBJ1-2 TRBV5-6 CASSFPGQGGYTF
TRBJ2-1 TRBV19 CASTPATSGRAWYNEQFF
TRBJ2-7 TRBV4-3 CASSDSGQGSYEQYF
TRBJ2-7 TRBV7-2 CASSPGQKPYEQYF
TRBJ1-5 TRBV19 CASSPGTGGWDQPQHF
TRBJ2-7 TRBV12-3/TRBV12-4 CASGLGGREQYF
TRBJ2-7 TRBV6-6 CASRPKGDRTSYEQYF
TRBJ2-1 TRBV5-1 CASSWNGGAGDNEQFF
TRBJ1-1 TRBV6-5 CASSLGTGREAFF
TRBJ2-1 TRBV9 CASSATSGAYNEQFF
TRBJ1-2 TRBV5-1 CASSLVGQGISYGYTF
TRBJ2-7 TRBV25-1 CASSESPGQVYLEQYF
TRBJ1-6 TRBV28 CASWDRTNSPLHF
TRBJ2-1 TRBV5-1 CASSLQEAYNEQFF
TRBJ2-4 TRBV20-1 CSASQGVAKNIQYF
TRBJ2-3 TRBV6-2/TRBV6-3 CASSSGLVTDTQYF
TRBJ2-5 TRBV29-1 CSVEGASKGKTQYF
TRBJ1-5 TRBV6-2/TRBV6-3 CASSYSGQLSNQPQHF
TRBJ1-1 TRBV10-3 CAISESEGRGPTEAFF
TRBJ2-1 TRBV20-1 CSASAGWGNEQFF
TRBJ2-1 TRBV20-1 CSARAAGIYEQFF
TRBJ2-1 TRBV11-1 CASSFYICSAGGWGRDEQFF
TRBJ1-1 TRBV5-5 CASSMGQGNTEAFF
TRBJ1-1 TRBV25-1 CASSDPRWDTEAFF
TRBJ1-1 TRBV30 CAWSPGTGYAFF
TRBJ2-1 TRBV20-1 CSAGTGGGEQFF
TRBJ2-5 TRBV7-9 CASTLAGGQETQYF
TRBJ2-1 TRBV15 CATSRGTSGGENEQFF
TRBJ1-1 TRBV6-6 CASSPTVVAEAFF
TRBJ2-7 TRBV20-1 CSAQSESGYEQYF
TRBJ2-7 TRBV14 CASSHKTGPPYEQYF
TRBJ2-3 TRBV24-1 CATSDLGTGGDTQYF
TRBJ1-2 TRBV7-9 CASSFGGGDGYTF
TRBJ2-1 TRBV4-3 CASSQMSGSYNEQFF
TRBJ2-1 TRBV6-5 CASSYSLYNEQFF
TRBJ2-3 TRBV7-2 CASSLAGKGRGATSTDTQYF
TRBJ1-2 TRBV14 CASSPGQTYGYTF
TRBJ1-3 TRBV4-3 CASSQGSGPGNTIYF
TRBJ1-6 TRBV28 CASSLGGHVSSYNSPLHF
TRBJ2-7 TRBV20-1 CSARAPGTSGINILYEQYF
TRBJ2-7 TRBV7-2 CASSVRTYEQYF
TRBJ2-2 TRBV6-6 CASSFQGKVAGELFF
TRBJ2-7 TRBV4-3 CASSQGLRYEQYF
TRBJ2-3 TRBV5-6 CASSFLGKLTDTQYF